These T cell receptor beta chains were read from a single sample in a study of early T cells in non-severe SARS-CoV-2 infection. MiXCR, run by TCRdb on the 5' RACE reads, gives a single entry per CDR3 protein. The sample lists 70,000 or so distinct CDR3 sequences; around an eighth were seen once. Material for sequencing was whole blood. The receptor source for this set is an adult who was a healthcare worker with PCR-confirmed SARS-CoV-2 infection or an uninfected control (not recorded which). Both conserved end residues are part of each CDR3. The order of the fields is CDR3 protein, CDR3 DNA, V gene, clone size, D gene, J gene. D genes are given only for firm matches. Size values are once, few and many counts, or a class for expanded clones, and some rows have none.

CDR3: CASSLEDRPYGYTF
DNA: TGTGCCAGCAGCTTAGAGGACAGGCCCTATGGCTACACCTTC
V: TRBV3-1
size: many
D: TRBD1
J: TRBJ1-2

CDR3: CSADWTSGKLDTQYF
DNA: TGCAGTGCGGATTGGACTAGCGGGAAATTAGATACGCAGTATTTT
V: TRBV20-1
size: medium-sized
D: TRBD2
J: TRBJ2-3

CDR3: CASSFKRGVSTDTQYF
DNA: TGTGCCAGCAGCTTTAAGCGGGGGGTGAGCACAGATACGCAGTATTTT
V: TRBV7-2
size: many
D: TRBD2
J: TRBJ2-3

CDR3: CASSEPGQGNQPQHF
DNA: TGCGCCAGCAGTGAGCCCGGACAGGGGAATCAGCCCCAGCATTTT
V: TRBV10-2
size: many
D: TRBD1
J: TRBJ1-5

CDR3: CSAGGVESEQYF
DNA: TGCAGCGCCGGAGGAGTGGAGTCCGAGCAGTACTTC
V: TRBV29-1
size: -
D: -
J: TRBJ2-7

CDR3: CASSFRASGVREQYF
DNA: TGTGCCAGCAGTTTCCGGGCCTCAGGGGTCAGAGAGCAGTACTTC
V: TRBV27
size: many
D: -
J: TRBJ2-7

CDR3: CASSSIAGTTGELFF
DNA: TGTGCCAGCAGTTCCATAGCAGGGACCACCGGGGAGCTGTTTTTT
V: TRBV6-5
size: many
D: -
J: TRBJ2-2

CDR3: CASSLGLAGTYNEQFF
DNA: TGTGCCAGCAGCTTGGGACTAGCGGGAACCTACAATGAGCAGTTCTTC
V: TRBV11-2
size: many
D: TRBD2
J: TRBJ2-1

CDR3: CASSPPGLVLLGEQYF
DNA: TGTGCCAGCAGTCCTCCCGGACTAGTTCTTTTGGGGGAGCAGTACTTC
V: TRBV12-3/TRBV12-4
size: many
D: TRBD2
J: TRBJ2-7

CDR3: CASGLAGLGYNEQFF
DNA: TGTGCTAGTGGTTTGGCGGGACTAGGGTACAATGAGCAGTTCTTC
V: TRBV12-5
size: many
D: TRBD2
J: TRBJ2-1

CDR3: CASSKVVVLNTGELFF
DNA: TGTGCCAGCAGCAAAGTGGTGGTTTTGAACACCGGGGAGCTGTTTTTT
V: TRBV21-1
size: many
D: -
J: TRBJ2-2

CDR3: CASSVTGGLNQPQHF
DNA: TGTGCCAGCAGCGTAACAGGGGGCCTCAATCAGCCCCAGCATTTT
V: TRBV9
size: few
D: TRBD1
J: TRBJ1-5

CDR3: CSARVSNNEQFF
DNA: TGCAGTGCTAGGGTCAGTAACAATGAGCAGTTCTTC
V: TRBV20-1
size: -
D: -
J: TRBJ2-1

CDR3: CASSRDSSYEQYF
DNA: TGTGCCAGCAGCCGGGACAGCTCCTACGAGCAGTACTTC
V: TRBV12-3/TRBV12-4
size: many
D: TRBD1
J: TRBJ2-7

CDR3: CSARPTSEVEQFF
DNA: TGCAGTGCTAGACCGACTAGCGAGGTTGAGCAGTTCTTC
V: TRBV20-1
size: -
D: TRBD2
J: TRBJ2-1

CDR3: CASSYSTGAYEQYF
DNA: TGTGCCAGCAGTTATTCCACAGGGGCCTACGAGCAGTACTTC
V: TRBV6-5
size: many
D: TRBD1
J: TRBJ2-7

CDR3: CASSYPPDRVDEQFF
DNA: TGTGCCAGCAGTTACCCCCCCGACAGGGTCGATGAGCAGTTCTTC
V: TRBV6-2/TRBV6-3
size: medium-sized
D: TRBD1
J: TRBJ2-1

CDR3: CASSTRLAGATDTQYF
DNA: TGTGCCAGCAGCACCCGACTAGCGGGAGCGACAGATACGCAGTATTTT
V: TRBV5-6
size: many
D: TRBD2
J: TRBJ2-3

CDR3: CASSQSSALSSYNEQFF
DNA: TGTGCCAGCAGCCAATCTAGCGCCCTCAGCTCCTACAATGAGCAGTTCTTC
V: TRBV7-6
size: many
D: -
J: TRBJ2-1

CDR3: CASSQEGLGRNYEQYF
DNA: TGTGCCAGCAGCCAAGAAGGTTTGGGCAGAAACTACGAGCAGTACTTC
V: TRBV3-1
size: many
D: -
J: TRBJ2-7

CDR3: CASSLVLGLAPYEQYF
DNA: TGTGCCAGCAGCTTAGTACTTGGGCTAGCCCCCTACGAGCAGTACTTC
V: TRBV7-2
size: -
D: -
J: TRBJ2-7

CDR3: CASSLVRAEAFF
DNA: TGTGCCAGCAGCTTAGTGAGGGCTGAAGCTTTCTTT
V: TRBV7-2
size: many
D: -
J: TRBJ1-1

CDR3: CASKIRDFGSGETQYF
DNA: TGCGCCAGCAAAATCCGGGACTTTGGCTCAGGAGAGACCCAGTACTTC
V: TRBV5-1
size: many
D: -
J: TRBJ2-5

CDR3: CSVAGLQETQYF
DNA: TGCAGCGTTGCGGGATTACAAGAGACCCAGTACTTC
V: TRBV29-1
size: -
D: -
J: TRBJ2-5

CDR3: CATSRGGLAESTDTQYF
DNA: TGTGCCACCAGCAGAGGGGGACTAGCGGAAAGCACAGATACGCAGTATTTT
V: TRBV15
size: many
D: TRBD2
J: TRBJ2-3

CDR3: CASSPRRGLETQYF
DNA: TGTGCTAGCAGCCCCCGGCGGGGGCTCGAGACCCAGTACTTC
V: TRBV7-7
size: many
D: -
J: TRBJ2-5

CDR3: CASRDRGSINYGYTF
DNA: TGTGCCAGCAGGGACAGGGGGTCTATTAACTATGGCTACACCTTC
V: TRBV28
size: many
D: TRBD1
J: TRBJ1-2

CDR3: CSARGGETQYF
DNA: TGCAGTGCTAGGGGCGGAGAGACCCAGTACTTC
V: TRBV20-1
size: many
D: -
J: TRBJ2-5

CDR3: CASSKQGYGYTF
DNA: TGTGCCAGCAGCAAACAGGGTTATGGCTACACCTTC
V: TRBV28
size: many
D: -
J: TRBJ1-2

CDR3: CASSMGGSSTDTQYF
DNA: TGTGCCAGTAGTATGGGCGGCTCCAGCACAGATACGCAGTATTTT
V: TRBV19
size: many
D: -
J: TRBJ2-3

CDR3: CASSITGTGGSEQFF
DNA: TGTGCCAGTAGTATTACCGGGACAGGGGGGAGTGAGCAGTTCTTC
V: TRBV19
size: many
D: TRBD1
J: TRBJ2-1

CDR3: CASSLYRGTYEQYF
DNA: TGCGCCAGCAGCCTGTACAGGGGAACCTACGAGCAGTACTTC
V: TRBV4-3
size: -
D: TRBD1
J: TRBJ2-7

CDR3: CASSQDIGLSYEQYF
DNA: TGTGCCAGCAGCCAAGATATCGGCCTATCCTACGAGCAGTACTTC
V: TRBV4-2
size: many
D: -
J: TRBJ2-7

CDR3: CASSFTLGVYEQYF
DNA: TGTGCCAGCAGTTTCACCTTAGGCGTCTACGAGCAGTACTTC
V: TRBV27
size: -
D: -
J: TRBJ2-7